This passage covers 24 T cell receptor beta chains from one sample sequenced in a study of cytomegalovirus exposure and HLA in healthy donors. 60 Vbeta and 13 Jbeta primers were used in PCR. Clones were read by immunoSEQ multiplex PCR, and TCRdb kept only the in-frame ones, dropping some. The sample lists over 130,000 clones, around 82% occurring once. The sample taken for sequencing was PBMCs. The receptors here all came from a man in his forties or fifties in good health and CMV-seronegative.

This CDR3 is CASSPTRGFDTEAFF. The CDR3 DNA sequence: TGTGCCAGCTCACCTACTAGGGGGTTCGACACTGAAGCTTTCTTT. The chain combines TRBV18 with TRBJ1-1; a weak D match, TRBD1 (6 bases). The CDR3 contains 15 residues. Trimming removed 3 bases at V and 3 bases at J, with 14 bases between. Germline V gene sequence: CDR1 KGHSH, CDR2 LQKENI.

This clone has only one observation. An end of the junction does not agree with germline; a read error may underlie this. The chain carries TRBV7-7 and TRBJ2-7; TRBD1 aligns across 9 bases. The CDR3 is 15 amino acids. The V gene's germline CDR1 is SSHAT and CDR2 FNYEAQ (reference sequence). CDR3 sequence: CASSLADRGDYEQYF. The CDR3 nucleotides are TGTGCTAGCAGCTTAGCAGACAGGGGGGACTACGAGCAGTACTTC.

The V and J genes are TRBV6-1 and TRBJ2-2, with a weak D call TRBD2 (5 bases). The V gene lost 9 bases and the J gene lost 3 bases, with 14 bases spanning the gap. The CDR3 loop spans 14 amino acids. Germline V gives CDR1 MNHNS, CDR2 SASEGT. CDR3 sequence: CASTGERYTGELFF. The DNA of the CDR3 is TGTGCCAGTACCGGGGAAAGGTACACCGGGGAGCTGTTTTTT.

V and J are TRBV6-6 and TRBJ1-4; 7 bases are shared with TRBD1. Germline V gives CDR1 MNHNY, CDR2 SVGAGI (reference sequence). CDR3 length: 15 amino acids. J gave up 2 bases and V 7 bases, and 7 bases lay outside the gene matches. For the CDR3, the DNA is TGTGCCAGCACCAGATGGGACAGTACTAATGAAAAACTGTTTTTT. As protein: CASTRWDSTNEKLFF.

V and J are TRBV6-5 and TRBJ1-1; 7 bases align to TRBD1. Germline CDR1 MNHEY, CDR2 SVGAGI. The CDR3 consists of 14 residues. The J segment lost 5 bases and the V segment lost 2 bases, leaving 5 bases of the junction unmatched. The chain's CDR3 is CASSYGDRETEAFF. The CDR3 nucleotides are TGTGCCAGCAGTTACGGCGACAGGGAAACTGAAGCTTTCTTT.

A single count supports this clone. CDR3 coding DNA: TGCGCCAGCAGTGAGTCCCTTGCTAGCGGAACCTACAATGAGCAGTTCTTC. Its protein is CASSESLASGTYNEQFF. The rearrangement links TRBV10-1 to TRBJ2-1; 7 bases line up with TRBD2. The CDR3 has 17 residues. Per the germline V gene, CDR1 is WNHNN and CDR2 is SYGVQD (reference sequence). The junction had 7 bases not matched to a gene; V was cut back by 0 bases and J by 2 bases.

The DNA of the CDR3 is TGTGCCAGCAGTGAATCGTTTGCCTCGGGAGCTTTCTTT. Encoded protein: CASSESFASGAFF. The chain uses TRBV6-1 and TRBJ1-1; D is unresolved. Trimming removed 2 bases at V and 10 bases at J, with 14 bases between. The CDR3 contains 13 residues. Germline V gene data show CDR1 as MNHNS and CDR2 as SASEGT.

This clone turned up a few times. The chain's CDR3 is CASSPLLRGSGNTEAFF. For the CDR3, the DNA is TGTGCCAGCTCACCACTTCTCAGGGGGTCAGGGAACACTGAAGCTTTCTTT. J is TRBJ1-1 and V is TRBV18, with 7 positions matching TRBD1. The germline gives CDR1 KGHSH, CDR2 LQKENI. This CDR3 has 17 amino acids. The trim removed 1 base at V and 1 base at J, leaving 9 bases unmatched.

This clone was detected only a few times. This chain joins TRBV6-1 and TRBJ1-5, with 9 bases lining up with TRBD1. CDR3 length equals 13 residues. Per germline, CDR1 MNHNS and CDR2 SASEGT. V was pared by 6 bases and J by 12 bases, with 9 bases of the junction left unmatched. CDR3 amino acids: CASSPQGALFQHF. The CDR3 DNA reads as TGTGCCAGCAGCCCACAGGGGGCCCTCTTCCAGCATTTT.

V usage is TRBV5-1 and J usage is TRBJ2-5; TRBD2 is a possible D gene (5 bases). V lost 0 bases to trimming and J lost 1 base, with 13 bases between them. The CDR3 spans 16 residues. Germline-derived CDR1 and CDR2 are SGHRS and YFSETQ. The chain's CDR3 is CASSLAVLSAQETQYF. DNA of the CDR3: TGCGCCAGCAGCTTGGCCGTTCTTAGCGCCCAAGAGACCCAGTACTTC.

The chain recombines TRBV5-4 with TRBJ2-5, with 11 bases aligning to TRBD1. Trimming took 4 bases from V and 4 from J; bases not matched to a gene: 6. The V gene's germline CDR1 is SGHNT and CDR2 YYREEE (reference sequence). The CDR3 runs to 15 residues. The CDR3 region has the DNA TGTGCCAGCAGCCTGGACAGGGGGCGAGTAGAGACCCAGTACTTC. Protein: CASSLDRGRVETQYF.

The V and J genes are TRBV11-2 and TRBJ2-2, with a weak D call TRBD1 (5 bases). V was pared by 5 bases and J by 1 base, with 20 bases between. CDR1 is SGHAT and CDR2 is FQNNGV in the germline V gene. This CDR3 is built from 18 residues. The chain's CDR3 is CASSTRVGLGGNTGELFF. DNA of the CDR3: TGTGCCAGCAGCACAAGGGTGGGGCTAGGTGGGAACACCGGGGAGCTGTTTTTT.

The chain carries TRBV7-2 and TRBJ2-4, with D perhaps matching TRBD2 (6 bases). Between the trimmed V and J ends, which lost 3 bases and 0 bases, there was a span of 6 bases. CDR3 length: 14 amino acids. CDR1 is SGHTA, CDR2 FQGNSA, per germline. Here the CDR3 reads CASSLRGAKNIQYF. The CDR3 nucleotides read TGTGCCAGCAGCTTGCGGGGAGCCAAAAACATTCAGTACTTC.

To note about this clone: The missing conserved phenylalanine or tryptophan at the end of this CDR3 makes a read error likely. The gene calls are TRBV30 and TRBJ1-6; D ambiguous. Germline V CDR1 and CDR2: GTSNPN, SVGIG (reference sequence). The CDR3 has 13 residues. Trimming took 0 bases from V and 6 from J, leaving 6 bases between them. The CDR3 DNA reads TGTGCCTGGAGTGTACGCGGTAATTCACCCCTCCACCTT. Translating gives CAWSVRGNSPLHL.

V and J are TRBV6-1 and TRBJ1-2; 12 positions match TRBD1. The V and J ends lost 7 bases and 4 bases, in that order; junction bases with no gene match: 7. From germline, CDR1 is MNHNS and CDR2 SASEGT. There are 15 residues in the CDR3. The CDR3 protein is CASNWGTGGGYGYTF. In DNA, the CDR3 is TGTGCCAGCAACTGGGGGACAGGGGGCGGCTATGGCTACACCTTC.

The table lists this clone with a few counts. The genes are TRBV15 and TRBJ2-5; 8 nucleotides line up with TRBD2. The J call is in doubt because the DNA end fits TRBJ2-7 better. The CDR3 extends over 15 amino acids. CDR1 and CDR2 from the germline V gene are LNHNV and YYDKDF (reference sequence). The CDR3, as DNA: TGTGCCACCAGCAGAGACCGGGCGGGAGGACACGAGCAGTACTTC. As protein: CATSRDRAGGHEQYF.

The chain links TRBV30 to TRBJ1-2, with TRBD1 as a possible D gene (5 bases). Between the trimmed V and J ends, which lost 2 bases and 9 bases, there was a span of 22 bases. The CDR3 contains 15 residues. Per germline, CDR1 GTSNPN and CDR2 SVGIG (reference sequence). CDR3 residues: CAWSRIQDAAFRYTF. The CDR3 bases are TGTGCCTGGAGTCGGATACAGGACGCGGCCTTTCGCTACACCTTC.

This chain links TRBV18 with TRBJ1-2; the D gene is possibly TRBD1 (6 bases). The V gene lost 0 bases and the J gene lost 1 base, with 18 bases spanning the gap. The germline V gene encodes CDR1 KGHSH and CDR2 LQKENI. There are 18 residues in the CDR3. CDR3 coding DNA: TGTGCCAGCTCACCACCGTCGAGGCCCCAGGGGATTAACTATGGCTACACCTTC. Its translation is CASSPPSRPQGINYGYTF.

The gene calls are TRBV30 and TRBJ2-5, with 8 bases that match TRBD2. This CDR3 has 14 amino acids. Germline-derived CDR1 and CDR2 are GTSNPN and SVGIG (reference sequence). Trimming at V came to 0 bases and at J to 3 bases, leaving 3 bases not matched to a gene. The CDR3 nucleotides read TGTGCCTGGAGTGTTCGAGCGGGAGAAGAGACCCAGTACTTC. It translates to CAWSVRAGEETQYF.

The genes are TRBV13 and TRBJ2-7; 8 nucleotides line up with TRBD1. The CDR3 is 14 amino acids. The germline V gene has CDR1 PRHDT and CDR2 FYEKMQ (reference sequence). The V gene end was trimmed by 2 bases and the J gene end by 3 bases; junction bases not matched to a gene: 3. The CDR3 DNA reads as TGTGCCAGCAGCTTAAGGGACAGGAACTACGAGCAGTACTTC. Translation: CASSLRDRNYEQYF.

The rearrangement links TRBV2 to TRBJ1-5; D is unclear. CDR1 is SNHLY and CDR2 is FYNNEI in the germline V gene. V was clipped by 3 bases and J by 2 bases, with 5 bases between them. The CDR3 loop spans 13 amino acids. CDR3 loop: CASSEYRNQPQHF. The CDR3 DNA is TGTGCCAGCAGTGAGTATCGCAATCAGCCCCAGCATTTT.

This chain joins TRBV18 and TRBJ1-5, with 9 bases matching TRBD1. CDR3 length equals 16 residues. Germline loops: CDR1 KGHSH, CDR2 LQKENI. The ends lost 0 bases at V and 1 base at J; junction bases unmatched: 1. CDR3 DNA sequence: TGTGCCAGCTCACCACCCGGGACAGGGAGCAATCAGCCCCAGCATTTT. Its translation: CASSPPGTGSNQPQHF.

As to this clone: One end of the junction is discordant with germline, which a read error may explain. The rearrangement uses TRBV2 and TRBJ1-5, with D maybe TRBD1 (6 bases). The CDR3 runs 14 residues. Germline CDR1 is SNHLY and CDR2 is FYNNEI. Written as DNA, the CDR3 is TGTGCCAGCTCAGCACAGGGTCGGAATCAGTCCCAGCATTTT. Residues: CASSAQGRNQSQHF.

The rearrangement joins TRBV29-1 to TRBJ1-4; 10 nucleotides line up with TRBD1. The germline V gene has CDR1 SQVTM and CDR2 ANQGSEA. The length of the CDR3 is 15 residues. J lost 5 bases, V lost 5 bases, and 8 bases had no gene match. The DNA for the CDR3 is TGCAGCGTTAGACGAGGGGGACAGGGGAATGAAAAACTGTTTTTT. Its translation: CSVRRGGQGNEKLFF.